The entry that follows covers one TCR beta chain sequence. This receptor's antigen is unknown. Per-base quality was not reported, and no clone a single base away is much larger than it. Healthy HIV-negative adults with no recently reported acute infections or vaccinations were included as donors. Every donor was a Caucasian adult residing in Nashville, Tennessee, USA. CD4+ T cells were enriched through magnetic negative selection, after which naive cells were positively selected on CD45RA and the remaining negative fraction served as the memory subset. Blood was obtained by leukapheresis, after which PBMCs were separated by Ficoll-Histopaque density gradient centrifugation and cryopreserved in liquid nitrogen vapor phase. Analytical flow cytometry was used to check the purity and quantity of every magnetically sorted T cell population. Genomic DNA was isolated from every sorted fraction and measured by UV absorbance on a Nanodrop 2000c.

This sample stems from a study of shared clonotypes between healthy human individuals (dated by TCRdb to about 2020). Regarding the study in general: A couple of women and three men aged 18 to 49 years were included in the cohort. For each donor, CD4 naive and CD4 memory were each given three plates, CD8 naive was given two plates, and CD8 memory was given one plate. To estimate repertoire size and how much clonotypes are shared between individuals, the study performed deep sequencing of blood TCR repertoires from roughly five healthy adults. Different laboratories and diverse techniques were used to prepare libraries and sequence TCR repertoires, to increase sequencing depth and limit assay-specific biases. Per donor, leukapheresis produced somewhere between about 0.94 and 10 billion PBMCs. What the research found in general, with its limitations: Incomplete sequencing was indicated by rarefaction of sorted-subset datasets, despite the large sequencing depth. Compared with non-shared clonotypes, clonotypes shared by all four sorted-subset donors had higher generation probabilities. Only blood was sampled, and tissue TCR repertoires likely differ from those in blood. Pairwise subsampling indicated that sequencing depth was expected to affect the degree of clonotype sharing among donors. The small number of donors limited the genetic and exposure-history diversity represented. About 4.5% of naive CD4, 3.5% of naive CD8, approximately 2.2% of memory CD4, and about 0.4% of memory CD8 clonotypes were shared across a few donors. Larger estimated clonotype richness was generally found for naive subsets than for memory subsets.

TCR CDR3 regions were amplified from genomic DNA by multiplex PCR using the deep immunoSEQ assay. Genomic DNA extracted from each cell subset was distributed evenly over all wells of several immunoSEQ 96-well plates, and each plate served as one replicate. Each replicate PCR for sorted subsets received about 210 ng genomic DNA, equal to roughly 30,000 T cell genomes. Purified libraries were quantified with a Qubit 3.0 fluorometer, sized on a Bioanalyzer 2100, and re-quantified with the KAPA Library Quantification kit. Every immunoSEQ 96-well plate was sequenced on a dedicated single-read 150-cycle Illumina NextSeq 550 flow cell. From the authors' description of their analysis: Because only junctional sequences without quality scores were contained in the immunoSEQ output, filtering matching that applied to full-length reads could not be performed. To assign V/J genes and CDR3, sequences were annotated against IMGT germline references using PyIR, a Python wrapper for IgBLAST v1.9. Reads with weak V/J assignments (E-value above 1e-6), missing CDR3, stop codons, out-of-frame junctions, or ambiguous translated residues were removed. A V3J clonotype was defined by an identical inferred V gene, J gene, and CDR3 amino acid sequence. The percentage overlap between two repertoires was calculated by dividing the number of shared unique clonotypes by the size of the smaller repertoire. Repertoire richness was assessed with RTK rarefaction, the Chao1 estimator, and Recon v2.1 estimates of unobserved clonotypes. OLGA was used to compute generation probabilities for all TCRbeta clonotypes that the gDNA method yielded from several donors. Held by TCRdb, this immuneACCESS table contains in-frame sequences only and omits some clones. Under half of the omission traces to an unresolved V gene where checked; the cause of the rest is unknown. The V and J calls and clone size were taken over from that table, and D and trimming were inferred from the DNA. Present in this sample are over a million clones, about 80% of which were seen just once. 0.55% to 0.7% of the sample lies in the top ten.

Compared with germline, V lacks 5 bases and J lacks 2 bases; bases without a gene match: 9. The CDR3 holds 16 amino acids from the cysteine to the phenylalanine. The sequence is cut down to CDR3 DNA, 48 bases in frame from base 1. CDR1 is given as SSHAT and CDR2 as FNYEAQ, both from the germline V gene (reference sequence). The specimen sequenced was memory CD4+ T cells from PBMCs. In the paper's terms, the cell subset or site label means: CD45RA-negative fraction. The rearranged chain carries TRBV7-7 and TRBJ2-1; 7 of the junction bases match TRBD2. This clonotype was obtained from a man aged 18 to 30 in good health. Some clones in this sample may be carry-over from other donors' samples. This receptor has the CDR3 CASSPRTSSPYNEQFF. The nucleotide sequence is TGTGCCAGCAGCCCGCGGACTAGTTCCCCCTACAATGAGCAGTTCTTC. Reference TRBV7-7 and TRBJ2-1 genes cover what lies past the CDR3, so the full variable domain is GAGVSQSPRYKVTKRGQDVTLRCDPISSHATLYWYQQALGQGPEFLTYFNYEAQPDKSGLPSDRFSAERPEGSISTLTIQRTEQRDSAMYRCASSPRTSSPYNEQFFGPGTRLTVL.